A single T cell receptor (beta chain) is shown here with its context. This sample was included in a study of technical replicates of blood from a handful of donors. Clones were read by immunoSEQ multiplex PCR, and TCRdb kept only the in-frame ones, dropping some. In the table there are approximately 82,000 clones, roughly 94% of which are singletons. The receptor was isolated from a human donor in good health. Sequenced: T cells isolated from PBMCs.

The CDR3 sequence is CASSSAREANEQFF. Written as DNA, the CDR3 is TGTGCCAGCAGTTCTGCGCGGGAGGCCAATGAGCAGTTCTTC. This chain uses TRBV28 with TRBJ2-1; 8 bases align to TRBD2. The germline CDR1 and CDR2 sequences are MDHEN and SYDVKM. The CDR3 has 14 residues. The V gene end was trimmed by 4 bases and the J gene end by 6 bases; junction bases not matched to a gene: 5. Full variable domain (outside the CDR3, taken from reference TRBV28 and TRBJ2-1): DVKVTQSSRYLVKRTGEKVFLECVQDMDHENMFWYRQDPGLGLRLIYFSYDVKMKEKGDIPEGYSVSREKKERFSLILESASTNQTSMYLCASSSAREANEQFFGPGTRLTVL.